Each of the 16 T cell receptor beta chains below was sequenced from the same sample in a study of blood T cell repertoires in COVID-19. Generated by immunoSEQ multiplex PCR, the TCRdb table keeps only in-frame clones and is missing some. The data hold more than 80,000 clones, with approximately 88% observed a single time. The specimen sequenced was peripheral blood. These receptors were collected from a woman older than 75 with active or convalescent COVID-19.

This clone appeared once. The V and J genes are TRBV14 and TRBJ2-1; 10 positions match TRBD2. In germline, CDR1 is SGHDN, CDR2 FVKESK. This CDR3 is built from 17 residues. J gave up 7 bases and V 4 bases, and 13 bases lay outside the gene matches. CDR3 nucleotides: TGTGCCAGCAGCCCCCAACTTTCTAGCGGGAGTAGGAATGAGCAGTTCTTC. As protein: CASSPQLSSGSRNEQFF.

This rearrangement joins TRBV18 to TRBJ1-5; perhaps TRBD1 as D (5 bases). Trimming pared 3 bases from V and 4 bases from J, leaving 13 bases between. Germline V gene sequence: CDR1 KGHSH, CDR2 LQKENI. The CDR3 totals 15 residues. The CDR3 region is CASSPSQGLNQPQHF. CDR3 sequence (DNA): TGTGCCAGCTCACCTTCCCAGGGCCTAAATCAGCCCCAGCATTTT.

The sample holds a few counts of this clone. This sequence joins TRBV15 and TRBJ2-7, with 7 bases matching TRBD1. Germline CDR1 reads LNHNV; CDR2 reads YYDKDF (reference sequence). J lost 5 bases, V lost 5 bases, and 9 bases had no gene match. The length of the CDR3 is 14 residues. CDR3 loop: CATSRLDRVHEQYF. CDR3 nucleotide sequence: TGTGCCACCAGCCGCCTTGACAGGGTCCACGAGCAGTACTTC.

This clone appeared once. At one end the junction does not follow the germline gene, possibly because of a read error. The chain links TRBV30 to TRBJ2-7; tentatively, D is TRBD2 (7 bases). CDR1 is GTSNPN and CDR2 is SVGIG in the germline V gene (reference sequence). The CDR3 loop spans 14 amino acids. This CDR3 reads CAWGVRGALGEQYF. The CDR3 DNA is TGTGCCTGGGGTGTACGGGGGGCTCTGGGCGAGCAGTACTTC.

Only one count was recorded for this clone. V and J are TRBV6-5 and TRBJ1-2, with D perhaps matching TRBD1 (5 bases). The CDR3 length is 13 residues. From germline, CDR1 is MNHEY and CDR2 SVGAGI. The V gene lost 6 bases and the J gene lost 0 bases, with 8 bases spanning the gap. The CDR3 DNA follows: TGTGCCAGCAGCAGGGCGTCTAACTATGGCTACACCTTC. This codes for CASSRASNYGYTF.

The rearrangement links TRBV3-1 (or the pseudogene TRBV3-2) to TRBJ2-1; TRBD2 aligns across 7 bases. CDR1 is LGHDT, CDR2 YNNKEL, per germline (reference sequence). Trimming took 4 bases from V and 1 from J; bases not matched to a gene: 7. The CDR3 contains 16 residues. Here the CDR3 reads CASSPPAGVSYNEQFF. The CDR3 bases are TGTGCCAGCAGCCCCCCGGCGGGGGTTTCCTACAATGAGCAGTTCTTC.

This chain joins TRBV7-3 and TRBJ2-3, with D perhaps TRBD2 (5 bases). CDR3 size: 13 residues. V dropped 2 bases and J dropped 9 bases, with 12 bases sitting between them. The germline CDR1 and CDR2 sequences are SGHTA and FQGTGA. The CDR3 region has the DNA TGTGCCAGCAGCTTAGCCCAACTAGACACGCAGTATTTT. Its protein is CASSLAQLDTQYF.

V and J are TRBV18 and TRBJ2-2, with D maybe TRBD2 (5 bases). Germline-derived CDR1 and CDR2 are KGHSH and LQKENI. Trimming took 2 bases from V and 6 from J, leaving 7 bases between them. This CDR3 has 13 residues. The CDR3 bases are TGTGCCAGCTCACCAGGACTGGCCGGGGAGCTGTTTTTT. It is translated as CASSPGLAGELFF.

The chain recombines TRBV7-2 with TRBJ1-2; weak D call: TRBD1 (6 bases). CDR1 and CDR2 from the germline V gene are SGHTA and FQGNSA. The CDR3 covers 14 residues. Trimming shortened V by 5 bases and J by 8 bases, and 18 bases separated the two germline ends. CDR3 sequence reads: CASSTRGGARGYTF. CDR3 sequence (DNA): TGTGCCAGCAGCACCCGAGGGGGGGCGCGAGGCTACACCTTC.

V usage is TRBV24-1 and J usage is TRBJ2-2, with D possibly TRBD1 on 6 matching bases. CDR1 and CDR2 (germline): KGHDR, SFDVKD. Trimming removed 4 bases from V and 4 bases from J, with 15 bases in between. The CDR3 has 16 amino acids. CDR3 nucleotides: TGTGCCACCAGTGAGTCCCAACAGGGCAGCACCGGGGAGCTGTTTTTT. Protein: CATSESQQGSTGELFF.

The rearrangement joins TRBV5-6 to TRBJ2-6; TRBD1 is a possible D gene (6 bases). Trimming removed 5 bases at V and 0 bases at J, with 9 bases between. The CDR3 runs to 15 residues. The germline V gene has CDR1 SGHDT and CDR2 YYEEEE. This CDR3 reads CASRPGVSGANVLTF. The CDR3 DNA reads as TGTGCCAGCAGGCCAGGGGTCTCTGGGGCCAACGTCCTGACTTTC.

V is TRBV13 and J is TRBJ2-5, with 10 bases identical to TRBD2. The ends lost 4 bases at V and 2 bases at J; junction bases unmatched: 13. Germline V gene sequence: CDR1 PRHDT, CDR2 FYEKMQ (reference sequence). The CDR3 sequence is 18 residues long. CDR3 region: CASSSRTSGLTQQETQYF. CDR3 bases: TGTGCCAGCAGCTCCAGGACTAGCGGCCTTACCCAACAAGAGACCCAGTACTTC.

V is TRBV2 and J is TRBJ2-7; D not resolved. Trimming removed 2 bases at V and 4 bases at J, with 9 bases between. Germline assignment: CDR1 SNHLY and CDR2 FYNNEI. The CDR3 has 13 amino acids. The CDR3: CASSERQAYEQYF. CDR3 bases: TGTGCCAGCAGTGAACGTCAGGCATACGAGCAGTACTTC.

The rearrangement joins TRBV28 to TRBJ2-3, with 8 bases that match TRBD2. Germline V gene lookup returns CDR1 MDHEN and CDR2 SYDVKM. This CDR3 has 15 amino acids. The V and J ends lost 6 bases and 2 bases, in that order; junction bases with no gene match: 7. CDR3 DNA: TGTGCCAGCAGCACGGGGGGGGGAAACACAGATACGCAGTATTTT. This gives the protein CASSTGGGNTDTQYF.

The V and J genes are TRBV6-5 and TRBJ1-2; no reliable D call. Per the germline V gene, CDR1 is MNHEY and CDR2 is SVGAGI. Trimming stripped 6 bases from V and 3 bases from J, with 14 bases between. The CDR3 length is 14 residues. This CDR3 reads CASSEAGGHYGYTF. DNA for the CDR3: TGTGCCAGCAGCGAGGCTGGAGGTCACTATGGCTACACCTTC.

This clone was recorded only once. V usage is TRBV9 and J usage is TRBJ1-3; D gene unclear. CDR3 length: 14 residues. Trimming pared 3 bases from V and 4 bases from J, leaving 11 bases between. Looked up from germline, CDR1 is SGDLS and CDR2 is YYNGEE. In nucleotides, the CDR3 is TGTGCCAGCAGCGAAGGAGGATCGGGAAACACCATATATTTT. Protein: CASSEGGSGNTIYF.